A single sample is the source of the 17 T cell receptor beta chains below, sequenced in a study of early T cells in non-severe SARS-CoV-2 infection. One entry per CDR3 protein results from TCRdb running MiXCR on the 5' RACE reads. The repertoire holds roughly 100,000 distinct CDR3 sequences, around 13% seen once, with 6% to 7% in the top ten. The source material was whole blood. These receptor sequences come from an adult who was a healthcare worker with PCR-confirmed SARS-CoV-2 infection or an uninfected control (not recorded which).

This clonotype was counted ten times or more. Written as DNA, the CDR3 is TGTGCCAGCAGTTACGGATACAGGGATCTGACGGACTACGAGCAGTACTTC. Amino acid sequence: CASSYGYRDLTDYEQYF. This chain uses TRBV6-2 or TRBV6-3 with TRBJ2-7; TRBD1 is a possible D gene (6 bases). The germline V and J ends were trimmed by 2 bases and 3 bases, with 20 bases remaining between them. Germline V gives CDR1 MNHEY, CDR2 SVGEGT. CDR3 length: 17 amino acids.

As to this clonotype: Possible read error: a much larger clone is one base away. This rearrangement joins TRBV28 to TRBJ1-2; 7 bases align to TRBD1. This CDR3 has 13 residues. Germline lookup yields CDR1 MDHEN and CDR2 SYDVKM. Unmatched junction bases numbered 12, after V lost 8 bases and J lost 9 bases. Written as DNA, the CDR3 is TGTGCCAGCTATCCCCAGGGGGAAAATTGCTACACCTTC. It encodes CASYPQGENCYTF.

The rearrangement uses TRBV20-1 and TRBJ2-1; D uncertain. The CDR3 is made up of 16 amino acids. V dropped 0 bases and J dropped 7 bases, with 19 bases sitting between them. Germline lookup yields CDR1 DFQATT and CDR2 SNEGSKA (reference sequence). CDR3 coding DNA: TGCAGTGCTAGAGATGAGGTGAGCCCGAGGAAAAATGAGCAGTTCTTC. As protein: CSARDEVSPRKNEQFF.

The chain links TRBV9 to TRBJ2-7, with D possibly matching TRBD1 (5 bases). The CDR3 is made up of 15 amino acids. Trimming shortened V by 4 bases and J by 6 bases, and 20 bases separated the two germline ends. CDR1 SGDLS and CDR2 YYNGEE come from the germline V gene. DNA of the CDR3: TGTGCCAGCAGCCAAGGGGCGACGAGAGTGAGCGAGCAGTACTTC. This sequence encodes CASSQGATRVSEQYF.

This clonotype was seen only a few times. CDR3 in amino acids: CASSPGVSRNTIYF. In DNA form, the CDR3 reads TGTGCCAGCTCCCCAGGGGTTTCAAGAAACACCATATATTTT. The chain links TRBV6-6 to TRBJ1-3; a weak D match, TRBD1 (6 bases). The V and J ends lost 8 bases and 5 bases respectively, with 16 bases between them. The CDR3 has 14 residues. CDR1 MNHNY and CDR2 SVGAGI come from the germline V gene (reference sequence).

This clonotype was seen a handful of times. CDR3 bases: TGTGCGCAACGGCGGGAGGATCACGAGCAGTACTTC. Translation: CAQRREDHEQYF. J is TRBJ2-7 and V is TRBV2, with 8 nucleotides matching TRBD2. Germline V gene lookup returns CDR1 SNHLY and CDR2 FYNNEI. CDR3 size: 12 residues.

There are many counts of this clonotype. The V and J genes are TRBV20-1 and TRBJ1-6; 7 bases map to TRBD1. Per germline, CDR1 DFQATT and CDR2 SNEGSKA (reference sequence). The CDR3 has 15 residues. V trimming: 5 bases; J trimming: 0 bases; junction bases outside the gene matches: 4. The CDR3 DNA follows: TGCAGTGCTCGGGACAGCAGCTCCTATAATTCACCCCTCCACTTT. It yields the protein CSARDSSSYNSPLHF.

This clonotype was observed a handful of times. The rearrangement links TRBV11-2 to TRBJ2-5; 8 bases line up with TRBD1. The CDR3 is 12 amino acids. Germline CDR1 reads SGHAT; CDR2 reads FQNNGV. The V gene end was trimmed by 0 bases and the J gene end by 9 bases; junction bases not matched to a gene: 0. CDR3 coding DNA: TGTGCCAGCAGCTTAGACAGGGGGCCCCAGTACTTC. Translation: CASSLDRGPQYF.

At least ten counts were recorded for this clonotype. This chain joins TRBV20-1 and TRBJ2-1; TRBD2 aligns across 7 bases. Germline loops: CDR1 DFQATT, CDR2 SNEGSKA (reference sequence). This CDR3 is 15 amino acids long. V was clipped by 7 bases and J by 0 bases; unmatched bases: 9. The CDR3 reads CSVSKRDYSYNEQFF. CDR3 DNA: TGCAGTGTTTCTAAGCGGGACTACTCCTACAATGAGCAGTTCTTC.

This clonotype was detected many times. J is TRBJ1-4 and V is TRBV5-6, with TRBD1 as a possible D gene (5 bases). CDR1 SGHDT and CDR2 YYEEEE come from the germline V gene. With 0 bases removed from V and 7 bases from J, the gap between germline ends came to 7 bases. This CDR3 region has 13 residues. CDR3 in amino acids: CASSLGRGEKLFF. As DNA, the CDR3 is TGTGCCAGCAGCTTGGGAAGGGGTGAAAAACTGTTTTTT. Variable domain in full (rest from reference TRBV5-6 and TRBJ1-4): DAGVTQSPTHLIKTRGQQVTLRCSPKSGHDTVSWYQQALGQGPQFIFQYYEEEERQRGNFPDRFSGHQFPNYSSELNVNALLLGDSALYLCASSLGRGEKLFFGSGTQLSVL.

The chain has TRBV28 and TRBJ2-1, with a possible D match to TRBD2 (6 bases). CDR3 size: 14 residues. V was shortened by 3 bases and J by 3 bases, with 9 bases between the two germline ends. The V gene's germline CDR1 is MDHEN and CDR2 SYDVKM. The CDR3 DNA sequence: TGTGCCAGCAGTTTCGAGCGGGTCTACAATGAGCAGTTCTTC. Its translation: CASSFERVYNEQFF.

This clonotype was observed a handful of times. This CDR3 reads CASSLGDISYEQYF. The CDR3 region has the DNA TGCGCCAGCAGCTTGGGGGACATCTCCTACGAGCAGTACTTC. The rearrangement joins TRBV5-1 to TRBJ2-7, with a possible D match to TRBD1 (6 bases). The CDR3 covers 14 residues. Germline V CDR1 and CDR2: SGHRS, YFSETQ. Trimming left V 0 bases short and J 0 bases short, with 7 bases between. The variable domain in full, completed from reference TRBV5-1 and TRBJ2-7, reads KAGVTQTPRYLIKTRGQQVTLSCSPISGHRSVSWYQQTPGQGLQFLFEYFSETQRNKGNFPGRFSGRQFSNSRSEMNVSTLELGDSALYLCASSLGDISYEQYFGPGTRLTVT.

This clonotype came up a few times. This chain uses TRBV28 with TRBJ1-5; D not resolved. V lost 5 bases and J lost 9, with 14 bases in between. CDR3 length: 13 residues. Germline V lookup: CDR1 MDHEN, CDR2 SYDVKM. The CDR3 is CASSLVPLRPQHF. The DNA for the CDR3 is TGTGCCAGCAGTCTAGTCCCTTTGCGGCCCCAGCATTTT.

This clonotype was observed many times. CDR3 bases: TGTGCCAGCAGCGTGGACAGGGGCAATGAGCAGTTCTTC. Its protein is CASSVDRGNEQFF. This sequence joins TRBV9 and TRBJ2-1; 9 bases agree with TRBD1. Germline loops: CDR1 SGDLS, CDR2 YYNGEE. CDR3 length: 13 amino acids. The junction had 0 bases not matched to a gene; V was cut back by 2 bases and J by 6 bases.

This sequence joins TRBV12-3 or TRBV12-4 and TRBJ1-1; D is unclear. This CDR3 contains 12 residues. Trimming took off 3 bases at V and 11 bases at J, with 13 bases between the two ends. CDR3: CASSLYSRLAFF. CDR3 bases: TGTGCCAGCAGTTTGTATTCCAGGTTGGCTTTCTTT.

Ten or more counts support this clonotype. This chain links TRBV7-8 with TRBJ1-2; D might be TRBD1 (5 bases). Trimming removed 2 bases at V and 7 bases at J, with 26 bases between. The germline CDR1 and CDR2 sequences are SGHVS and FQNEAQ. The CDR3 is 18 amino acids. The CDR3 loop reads CASSLLGTAAGLGIGYTF. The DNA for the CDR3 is TGTGCCAGCAGCTTATTGGGGACTGCGGCGGGTCTGGGAATTGGCTACACCTTC.

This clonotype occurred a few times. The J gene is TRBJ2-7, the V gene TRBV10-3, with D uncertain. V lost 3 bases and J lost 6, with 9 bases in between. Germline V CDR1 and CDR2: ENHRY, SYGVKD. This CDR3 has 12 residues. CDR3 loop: CAISDWGREQYF. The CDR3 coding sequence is TGTGCCATCAGTGATTGGGGTCGCGAGCAGTACTTC.